The 32 T cell receptor beta chains listed next were all sequenced from one sample in a study of blood T cell repertoires in COVID-19. The table came from immunoSEQ multiplex PCR; TCRdb's copy has only in-frame clones and leaves some out. This table has about 210,000 clones, about nine tenths appearing once. Material for sequencing was PBMCs or T cells enriched from blood (not recorded which). These receptors originate from a woman between 40 and 55 years old with acute COVID-19.

The chain employs TRBV10-1 and TRBJ2-3, with D possibly matching TRBD2 (5 bases). The CDR3 covers 16 residues. V lost 7 bases and J 5 bases, leaving 22 bases between the germline ends. CDR1 WNHNN and CDR2 SYGVQD come from the germline V gene (reference sequence). CDR3 residues: CASTPPRVNSGDTQYF. For the CDR3, the DNA is TGCGCCAGCACCCCCCCGAGGGTAAATTCCGGAGATACGCAGTATTTT.

The V and J genes are TRBV18 and TRBJ2-7; TRBD1 agrees at 11 bases. The CDR3 has 20 amino acids. From germline, CDR1 is KGHSH and CDR2 LQKENI. V lost 6 bases and J lost 3; bases outside the gene matches: 22. In DNA, the CDR3 is TGTGCCAGCTCCCTCGTTTCGATGGGACAGGGGGTAGTAGGGAACTACGAGCAGTACGTC. Translating gives CASSLVSMGQGVVGNYEQYV.

This clone appeared a single time. The CDR3 spells CASSETGGADTGELFF. CDR3 coding DNA: TGTGCCAGCAGCGAGACAGGGGGCGCGGACACCGGGGAGCTGTTTTTT. The chain couples TRBV5-4 to TRBJ2-2; the match to TRBD1 covers 10 bases. J was trimmed by 3 bases and V by 4 bases; bases with no gene match: 6. Germline V lookup: CDR1 SGHNT, CDR2 YYREEE (reference sequence). The length of the CDR3 is 16 residues.

The genes are TRBV7-2 and TRBJ2-4; 8 positions match TRBD1. CDR1 SGHTA and CDR2 FQGNSA come from the germline V gene. J lost 16 bases, V lost 6 bases, and 17 bases had no gene match. The CDR3 spans 14 residues. CDR3 sequence (DNA): TGTGCCAGCAGTACGGACAGGGACGATTCCCGAACTTACTTC. Amino acids: CASSTDRDDSRTYF.

There are a few counts of this clone. The DNA for the CDR3 is TGTGCCAGCACTATAGGGACAACTAGTAACACTGAAGCTTTCTTT. It translates to CASTIGTTSNTEAFF. The chain uses TRBV2 and TRBJ1-1, with D possibly matching TRBD1 (6 bases). V gave up 7 bases and J gave up 2 bases, with 17 bases separating them. Per the germline V gene, CDR1 is SNHLY and CDR2 is FYNNEI. The length of the CDR3 is 15 residues.

The V call is TRBV19, the J call TRBJ1-5, with D unresolved. The V gene's germline CDR1 is LNHDA and CDR2 SQIVND (reference sequence). The CDR3 loop spans 15 amino acids. The ends were cut back, 2 bases at V and 2 bases at J, with 10 bases in the middle. CDR3 residues: CASSISGKGNQPQHF. CDR3 nucleotide sequence: TGTGCCAGTAGTATAAGCGGGAAGGGCAATCAGCCCCAGCATTTT. Based on the CDR3 plus reference TRBV19 and TRBJ1-5, the full variable domain is DGGITQSPKYLFRKEGQNVTLSCEQNLNHDAMYWYRQDPGQGLRLIYYSQIVNDFQKGDIAEGYSVSREKKESFPLTVTSAQKNPTAFYLCASSISGKGNQPQHFGDGTRLSIL.

V gene TRBV18 combines with J gene TRBJ1-2, with D maybe TRBD1 (6 bases). CDR3 length: 14 amino acids. Per germline, CDR1 KGHSH and CDR2 LQKENI. With 2 bases removed from V and 1 base from J, the gap between germline ends came to 8 bases. CDR3 sequence: CASSPGQINYGYTF. The CDR3 nucleotides are TGTGCCAGCTCACCAGGACAGATTAACTATGGCTACACCTTC.

This sequence joins TRBV14 and TRBJ2-1, with 12 bases that match TRBD2. In germline, CDR1 is SGHDN, CDR2 FVKESK. This CDR3 contains 16 residues. Losses at the gene ends were 5 bases for V and 4 bases for J; bases not matched to a gene: 6. The CDR3 DNA sequence: TGTGCCAGCAGCTTGTGGACTAGCGGGGATTACAATGAGCAGTTCTTC. Translated, it gives CASSLWTSGDYNEQFF.

V gene TRBV6-5 combines with J gene TRBJ2-1; possible D gene TRBD1, 5 bases. The CDR3 spans 14 residues. V lost 2 bases and J lost 7, with 12 bases in between. CDR1 MNHEY and CDR2 SVGAGI come from the germline V gene. Here the CDR3 DNA reads TGTGCCAGCAGTTACGCGTGGGGCACAAATGAGCAGTTCTTC. This encodes CASSYAWGTNEQFF.

This clone was observed once. V usage is TRBV14 and J usage is TRBJ2-1; the match to TRBD2 covers 9 bases. The CDR3 runs 15 residues. Germline trimming cut 5 bases from V and 9 bases from J; bases unmatched to any gene: 11. CDR1 is SGHDN and CDR2 is FVKESK in the germline V gene. The CDR3 DNA reads TGTGCCAGCAGCAACTTGCGGGGGGGCCGGGCTGAGCAGTTCTTC. Translating gives CASSNLRGGRAEQFF.

The V and J genes are TRBV25-1 and TRBJ1-2; no clear D. Between the trimmed V and J ends, which lost 7 bases and 2 bases, there was a span of 2 bases. This CDR3 comprises 10 residues. Looked up from germline, CDR1 is MGHDK and CDR2 is SYGVNS. CDR3 sequence reads: CASTNYGYTF. CDR3 nucleotides: TGTGCCAGCACGAACTATGGCTACACCTTC.

This clone was recorded only once. The chain joins TRBV9 to TRBJ2-2; 8 bases align to TRBD2. V shed 0 bases and J 3 bases; nucleotides not matched to a gene: 7. This CDR3 is 17 amino acids long. Germline V gene data show CDR1 as SGDLS and CDR2 as YYNGEE. CDR3 bases: TGTGCCAGCAGCGTAGCAGGGAGCGGGGGATACACCGGGGAGCTGTTTTTT. It specifies CASSVAGSGGYTGELFF.

V gene TRBV5-1 combines with J gene TRBJ1-1; D gene ambiguous. Looked up from germline, CDR1 is SGHRS and CDR2 is YFSETQ. The CDR3 extends over 14 amino acids. V was clipped by 2 bases and J by 5 bases, with 13 bases between them. The DNA of the CDR3 is TGCGCCAGCAGCTTTTCGGGAGTCGGAACTGAAGCTTTCTTT. Residues: CASSFSGVGTEAFF.

The chain combines TRBV11-2 with TRBJ2-1; D gene unclear. The CDR3 covers 15 residues. The V gene lost 5 bases and the J gene lost 7 bases, with 18 bases spanning the gap. The V gene's germline CDR1 is SGHAT and CDR2 FQNNGV. The CDR3 coding sequence is TGTGCCAGCAGCCCTCGAGGAGATAGCTTTAATGAGCAGTTCTTC. It codes for CASSPRGDSFNEQFF.

The chain has TRBV21-1 and TRBJ1-2; the table names TRBD1, a call not compared with the DNA. TRBV21-1 has pseudogene status. The CDR3 extends over 16 amino acids. The CDR3 sequence: CASSKNEDRGRYGYTF. The CDR3 DNA sequence: TGTGCCAGCAGCAAAAATGAGGACAGGGGGCGATATGGCTACACCTTC.

The rearrangement joins TRBV21-1 to TRBJ1-2. TRBV21-1 is noted as a pseudogene. The CDR3 has 18 residues. CDR3 sequence: CASSLAQGGPLFRYGYTF. The CDR3 DNA follows: TGTGCCAGCAGCTTAGCCCAGGGAGGCCCCCTCTTTAGGTATGGCTACACCTTC.

The V call is TRBV5-1, the J call TRBJ1-2; 11 nucleotides match TRBD1. With 0 bases clipped from V and 4 bases from J, the junction kept 8 bases outside the gene matches. The CDR3 totals 17 residues. CDR1 is SGHRS and CDR2 is YFSETQ in the germline V gene. The CDR3 nucleotides are TGCGCCAGCAGCTTGGCCGTCGGACAGGGGGCACCCTATGGCTACACCTTC. Residues: CASSLAVGQGAPYGYTF. The variable domain in full, completed from reference TRBV5-1 and TRBJ1-2, reads KAGVTQTPRYLIKTRGQQVTLSCSPISGHRSVSWYQQTPGQGLQFLFEYFSETQRNKGNFPGRFSGRQFSNSRSEMNVSTLELGDSALYLCASSLAVGQGAPYGYTFGSGTRLTVV.

The chain joins TRBV19 to TRBJ1-2; 9 positions agree with TRBD1. Germline trimming cut 5 bases from V and 3 bases from J; bases unmatched to any gene: 10. CDR3 size: 16 residues. The germline gives CDR1 LNHDA, CDR2 SQIVND (reference sequence). The CDR3 reads CASSYRDRDSYYGYTF. In DNA form, the CDR3 reads TGTGCCAGTAGTTACCGGGACAGGGACTCCTACTATGGCTACACCTTC. Filled out from reference TRBV19 and TRBJ1-2, the complete variable domain reads DGGITQSPKYLFRKEGQNVTLSCEQNLNHDAMYWYRQDPGQGLRLIYYSQIVNDFQKGDIAEGYSVSREKKESFPLTVTSAQKNPTAFYLCASSYRDRDSYYGYTFGSGTRLTVV.

The genes are TRBV5-8 and TRBJ1-4; TRBD1 agrees at 9 bases. CDR3 length: 14 residues. Germline V CDR1 and CDR2: SGHTS, YDEGEE. J was trimmed by 5 bases and V by 4 bases; bases with no gene match: 3. The CDR3 here is CASSQQGANEKLFF. The DNA of the CDR3 is TGTGCCAGCAGCCAACAGGGGGCGAATGAAAAACTGTTTTTT.

The rearrangement uses TRBV12-3 or TRBV12-4 and TRBJ1-2; TRBD1 matches at 8 bases. The J segment lost 7 bases and the V segment lost 6 bases, leaving 4 bases of the junction unmatched. This CDR3 spans 12 amino acids. The CDR3 coding sequence is TGTGCCAGCAGCAGCGGGACAGGTGGCTACACCTTC. This sequence encodes CASSSGTGGYTF.

V gene TRBV4-2 combines with J gene TRBJ2-3, with TRBD2 matching over 12 bases. V shed 2 bases and J 2 bases; nucleotides not matched to a gene: 17. This CDR3 comprises 21 residues. Per germline, CDR1 LGHNA and CDR2 YNFKEQ. CDR3 DNA sequence: TGTGCCAGCAGCCAAAGGACAGACCGACTAGCGGGGGTGTCACACACAGATACGCAGTATTTT. Protein product: CASSQRTDRLAGVSHTDTQYF.

As to this clone: An end of the junction does not agree with germline; a read error may underlie this. The DNA for the CDR3 is TGTGCTAGCAGCGAAGCTAGCGGGGTGAACACCGGGGAGCTGTTTTTT. This encodes CASSEASGVNTGELFF. The genes are TRBV7-7 and TRBJ2-2; 9 bases line up with TRBD2. The CDR3 covers 16 residues. Per the germline V gene, CDR1 is SSHAT and CDR2 is FNYEAQ (reference sequence).

J is TRBJ2-1 and V is TRBV27; 9 positions agree with TRBD1. Germline V CDR1 and CDR2: MNHEY, SMNVEV (reference sequence). V trimming: 1 base; J trimming: 4 bases; junction bases outside the gene matches: 11. The CDR3 extends over 18 amino acids. CDR3 sequence reads: CASSLLGQGSSFYNEQFF. The CDR3 DNA reads TGTGCCAGCAGTTTATTAGGACAGGGGAGTAGTTTTTACAATGAGCAGTTCTTC.

The chain employs TRBV7-2 and TRBJ1-2; no clear D gene. The germline V gene encodes CDR1 SGHTA and CDR2 FQGNSA. V shed 1 base and J shed 4 bases, with 7 bases lying between them. This CDR3 region has 13 residues. CDR3 nucleotide sequence: TGTGCCAGCAGCTTAGGACATCTCTATGGCTACACCTTC. As protein: CASSLGHLYGYTF. Full variable domain (rest looked up from reference TRBV7-2 and TRBJ1-2): GAGVSQSPSNKVTEKGKDVELRCDPISGHTALYWYRQSLGQGLEFLIYFQGNSAPDKSGLPSDRFSAERTGGSVSTLTIQRTQQEDSAVYLCASSLGHLYGYTFGSGTRLTVV.

The rearrangement links TRBV7-9 to TRBJ2-4; D may be TRBD1 (7 bases). The CDR3 loop spans 16 amino acids. Trimming pared 5 bases from V and 4 bases from J, leaving 18 bases between. Germline loops: CDR1 SEHNR, CDR2 FQNEAQ (reference sequence). CDR3 residues: CASSPLRDSPKNIQYF. Here the CDR3 DNA reads TGTGCCAGCAGCCCATTGCGGGACAGCCCTAAAAACATTCAGTACTTC.

J is TRBJ1-6 and V is TRBV15; tentatively, D is TRBD1 (6 bases). From germline, CDR1 is LNHNV and CDR2 YYDKDF (reference sequence). This CDR3 is 15 amino acids long. Trimming took off 1 base at V and 9 bases at J, with 13 bases between the two ends. The CDR3 coding sequence is TGTGCCACCAGCAGAGCTAGGGAGGGGGGTTCACCCCTCCACTTT. Translation gives CATSRAREGGSPLHF.

The chain links TRBV3-1 (or the pseudogene TRBV3-2) to TRBJ1-1; maybe TRBD1 (5 bases). The germline V gene encodes CDR1 LGHDT and CDR2 YNNKEL (reference sequence). Trimming cost V 0 bases and J 5 bases, with 13 bases left between them. The CDR3 is made up of 15 amino acids. CDR3 coding DNA: TGTGCCAGCAGCCAAGAGCCCGGGGGAGGAACTGAAGCTTTCTTT. It is translated as CASSQEPGGGTEAFF.

The chain is built from TRBV29-1 and TRBJ1-2; 8 bases match TRBD1. The germline V gene has CDR1 SQVTM and CDR2 ANQGSEA. With 1 base clipped from V and 1 base from J, the junction kept 8 bases outside the gene matches. The CDR3 spans 16 residues. CDR3 coding DNA: TGCAGCGTTGAAGTGGGACAGGAAAACAGTAACTATGGCTACACCTTC. Encoded protein: CSVEVGQENSNYGYTF.

This clone appeared once. The chain combines TRBV20-1 with TRBJ1-1; perhaps TRBD1 as D (6 bases). The V gene lost 5 bases and the J gene lost 10 bases, with 14 bases spanning the gap. The CDR3 totals 11 residues. CDR1 and CDR2 from the germline V gene are DFQATT and SNEGSKA (reference sequence). The CDR3 here is CSAPQDRVAFF. Here the CDR3 DNA reads TGCAGTGCTCCGCAGGACAGAGTAGCTTTCTTT.

V gene TRBV7-2 combines with J gene TRBJ1-1, with D perhaps TRBD1 (5 bases). CDR1 and CDR2 from the germline V gene are SGHTA and FQGNSA. Deletions cut 3 bases from V and 5 bases from J, with 13 bases between. This CDR3 comprises 14 residues. CDR3 in amino acids: CASSFDSQRTEAFF. The CDR3 DNA follows: TGTGCCAGCAGCTTCGACAGCCAGAGAACTGAAGCTTTCTTT.

The chain employs TRBV6-2 or TRBV6-3 and TRBJ2-5, with a tentative D call TRBD2 (5 bases). Germline V gives CDR1 MNHEY, CDR2 SVGEGT. The CDR3 extends over 11 amino acids. V shed 6 bases and J shed 13 bases, with 15 bases lying between them. The CDR3 nucleotides are TGTGCCAGCAGCCCCTCCCAAGGGAGGTACTTC. This gives the protein CASSPSQGRYF.

The chain recombines TRBV6-5 with TRBJ2-7; possible D gene TRBD2, 6 bases. Germline values: CDR1 MNHEY, CDR2 SVGAGI. This CDR3 region has 15 residues. Trimming removed 6 bases at V and 1 base at J, with 16 bases between. CDR3 nucleotide sequence: TGTGCCAGCAGCGGGGTGTCAGGAGGGTCCTACGAGCAGTACTTC. Amino acids: CASSGVSGGSYEQYF.